The clone carrying this T cell receptor beta chain showed up just a few times. Its antigen is unknown. This record comes from a study of response to subunit inactivated influenza vaccine. The study's findings and limits: Authors suggested that a seasonal influenza vaccination recruits few new T cells each time.

The germline V gene encodes CDR1 KGHDR and CDR2 SFDVKD. The CDR3 is made up of 16 amino acids. Trimming removed 4 bases at V and 1 base at J, with 13 bases between. TCRdb independently ran MiXCR on the RT-PCR reads; one entry per CDR3 protein. This table has 650,000 to 850,000 distinct CDR3 sequences, about 15% appearing once. The receptor was isolated from a man aged 50 to 59 who received an inactivated influenza vaccine. The sample was PBMCs from blood, taken less than 15 days before vaccination. The V gene is TRBV24-1, the J gene TRBJ1-5; D is undetermined. The CDR3 is CATSESRLGSNQPQHF. DNA of the CDR3: TGTGCCACCAGTGAGAGCCGACTAGGGAGCAATCAGCCCCAGCATTTT.